The T cell receptor beta chain under discussion was sequenced for a study of blood T cell repertoires in COVID-19. Study-level information: Sites across the United States, Italy and Spain contributed samples from acute and convalescent COVID-19. The cDNA or gDNA used as material had been derived from T cells, B-cell-depleted T cells, or PBMCs.

The CDR3 spans 18 residues. CDR1 is LNHDA and CDR2 is SQIVND in the germline V gene (reference sequence). Trimming at V came to 10 bases and at J to 1 base, leaving 20 bases not matched to a gene. Per the original methods: Nucleated cell number was recorded as an estimate derived from reference gene primer amplification. Data came from immunoSEQ multiplex PCR; TCRdb stores just in-frame clones and leaves some out. The V and J calls and clone size were taken over from that table, and D and trimming were inferred from the DNA. The sample records roughly 170,000 clones, about 79% being singletons. The source is a woman aged 65 to 85 with acute or convalescent COVID-19. The sample taken for sequencing was peripheral blood. The genes are TRBV19 and TRBJ2-3, with TRBD2 identical over 7 bases. CDR3 residues: CATTPRGRASGGTDTQYF. CDR3 nucleotide sequence: TGTGCCACAACCCCACGGGGGAGGGCCTCGGGGGGCACAGATACGCAGTATTTT.